The 2 T cell receptor beta chains listed next were all sequenced from one sample in a study of T cell responses to AZD1222 COVID-19 vaccine. Sequenced by immunoSEQ multiplex PCR; TCRdb stores in-frame clones only, minus some. The sample carries 85,000 to 120,000 clones, around 90% recorded once. The input for sequencing was peripheral blood, taken 28 days after the second AZD1222 dose. These receptors were taken from an adult who received the AZD1222 COVID-19 vaccine.

The CDR3 region is CASSLISNSYEQYF. CDR3 nucleotide sequence: TGTGCCAGCAGCTTAATCAGCAACTCCTACGAGCAGTACTTC. V usage is TRBV11-2 and J usage is TRBJ2-7; no reliable D call. CDR1 and CDR2 (germline): SGHAT, FQNNGV. This CDR3 contains 14 residues. V shed 2 bases and J shed 0 bases, with 8 bases lying between them.

The V gene is TRBV3-1 (or the pseudogene TRBV3-2), the J gene TRBJ2-3; maybe TRBD1 (6 bases). Trimming stripped 4 bases from V and 6 bases from J, with 14 bases between. The CDR3 has 14 amino acids. Germline V gene sequence: CDR1 LGHDT, CDR2 YNNKEL (reference sequence). The CDR3 sequence: CASSLEGVEDTQYF. CDR3 DNA sequence: TGTGCCAGCAGCCTTGAGGGGGTAGAGGATACGCAGTATTTT.